The source of this TCR beta chain is a study of blood T cell repertoires in COVID-19. Study overall: Collection of acute and convalescent COVID-19 samples took place in the United States, Italy and Spain. PBMCs, B-cell-depleted T cells, or T cells were the source of the cDNA or gDNA that made up the material.

Seattle patients were enrolled while actively infected and followed longitudinally. The protocol was immunoSEQ multiplex PCR, while the TCRdb copy is restricted to in-frame clones and leaves out a portion. Among 200,000 to 300,000 clones listed, about four fifths were seen once. The germline gives CDR1 LGHDT, CDR2 YNNKEL (reference sequence). CDR3 length equals 15 residues. V was cut by 0 bases and J by 5 bases, with 8 bases left in between. The V call is TRBV3-1 (or the pseudogene TRBV3-2), the J call TRBJ1-6; D gene ambiguous. Sequencing was done on a sample of peripheral blood. The origin of this receptor is a woman older than 75 with COVID-19, enrolled during active disease. The CDR3 sequence is CASSQDGFHNSPLHF. CDR3 coding DNA: TGTGCCAGCAGCCAAGATGGCTTTCATAATTCACCCCTCCACTTT.